This entry is about one TCR beta chain. The sample belongs to a study of resident and recirculating memory T cells in vitiligo. J lost 1 base, V lost 4 bases, and 4 bases had no gene match. This CDR3 spans 14 amino acids. CDR1 and CDR2 (germline): SGHRS, YFSETQ. Repertoires were generated with immunoSEQ multiplex PCR, while TCRdb's copy carries only in-frame clones and drops some. Of approximately 69,000 clones listed, roughly 92% were seen once; the top ten hold 4.9%. The specimen was blood. J is TRBJ2-5 and V is TRBV5-1; 7 bases are a match to TRBD2. The clonotype comes from a male donor with vitiligo. The CDR3 DNA follows: TGCGCCAGCAGCGACGGGGGGTCCCAAGAGACCCAGTACTTC. Translation: CASSDGGSQETQYF.